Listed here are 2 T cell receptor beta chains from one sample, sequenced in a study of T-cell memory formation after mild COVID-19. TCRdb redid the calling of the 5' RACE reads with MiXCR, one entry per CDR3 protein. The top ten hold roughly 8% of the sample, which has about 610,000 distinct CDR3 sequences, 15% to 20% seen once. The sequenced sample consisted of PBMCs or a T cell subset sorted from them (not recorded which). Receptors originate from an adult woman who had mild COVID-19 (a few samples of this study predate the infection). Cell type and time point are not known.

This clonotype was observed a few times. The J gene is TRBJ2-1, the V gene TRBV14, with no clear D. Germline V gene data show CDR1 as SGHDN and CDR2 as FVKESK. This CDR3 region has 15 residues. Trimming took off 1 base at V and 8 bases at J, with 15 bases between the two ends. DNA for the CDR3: TGTGCCAGCAGCCAAGTCTTTTTGGGTGGGGATGAGCAGTTCTTC. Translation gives CASSQVFLGGDEQFF.

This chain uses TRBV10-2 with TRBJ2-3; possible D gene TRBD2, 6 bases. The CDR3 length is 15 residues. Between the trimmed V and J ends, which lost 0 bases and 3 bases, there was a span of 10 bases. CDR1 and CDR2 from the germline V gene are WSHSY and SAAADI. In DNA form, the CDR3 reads TGCGCCAGCAGTGAGTCGGCAGGGAGGACAGATACGCAGTATTTT. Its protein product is CASSESAGRTDTQYF.